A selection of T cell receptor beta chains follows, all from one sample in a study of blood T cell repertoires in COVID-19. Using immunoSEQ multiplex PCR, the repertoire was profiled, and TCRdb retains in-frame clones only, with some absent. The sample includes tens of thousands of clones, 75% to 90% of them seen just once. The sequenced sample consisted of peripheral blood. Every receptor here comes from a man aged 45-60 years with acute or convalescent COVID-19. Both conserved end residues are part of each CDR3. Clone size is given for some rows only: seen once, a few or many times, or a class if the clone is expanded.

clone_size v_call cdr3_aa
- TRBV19 CASKPQLQASYEQYF
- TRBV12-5 CASGLVLLPGNTEAFF
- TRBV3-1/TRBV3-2 CASSLLGEQYF
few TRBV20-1 CSVPWSPEAFF
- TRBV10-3 CAHSREGADTQYF
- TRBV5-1 CASSVTGTENSPLHF
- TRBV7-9 CASSEDRGYEQYF
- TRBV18 CASSTQGLNTEAFF
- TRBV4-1 CASSQVGGRDPPDTQYF
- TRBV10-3 CASTGNHEQYF
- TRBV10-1 CASSRAQGTEAFF
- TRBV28 CATLMMEAYNEQFF
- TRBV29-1 CSVEGGRGTEAFF
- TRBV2 CASSVVRTGAYEQYF
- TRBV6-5 CASKTLTKGQFF
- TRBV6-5 CASKQGQTYTEAFF
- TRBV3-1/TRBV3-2 CASSHGQGWTEQFF
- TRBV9 CASSVGGNSGTDYEQYF
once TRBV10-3 CAISGVVFGETQYF
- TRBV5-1 CASSQSDIEGTEAFF
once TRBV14 CASSRMTANYGYTF
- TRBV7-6 CASSLFSGLAGNTIYF
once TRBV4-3 CASSQDGRVGSEKLFF
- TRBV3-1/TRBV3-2 CASSQVHLNSPLHF
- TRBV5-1 CASSETSGGYNEQFF
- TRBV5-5 CASSLGASSGGNTIYF
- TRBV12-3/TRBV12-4 CASSLTYEQYF
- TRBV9 CASSAQWAGGQNEQFF
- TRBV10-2 CASSETAGLAAVGYQETQYF
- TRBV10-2 CASSGGGEGYTF
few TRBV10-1 CASSVSGANVLTF
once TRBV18 CASSPDSSGNTIYF
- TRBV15 CATSRDPGQREQFF
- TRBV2 CASSPVAVNNSPLHF
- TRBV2 CAGQDFSYEQYF
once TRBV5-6 CASSQGDYGYTF
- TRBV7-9 CASSLAGLAGIRGETQYF
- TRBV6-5 CASSNQGSGNTIYF
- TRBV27 CASSLIKLAGRSYNEQFF
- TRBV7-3 CASSRGGDAEQYF
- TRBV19 CASSIDLDYSYEQYF
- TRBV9 CASRYNTGELFF
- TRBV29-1 CSVAEYNEQFF
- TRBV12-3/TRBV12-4 CASSFGRIGGYTF
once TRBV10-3 CAIRSYSDRPYEQYF
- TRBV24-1 CATSDFGTGTRYNEQFF
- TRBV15 CATTPTSTIADTQYF
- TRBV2 CASKRGGLYNEQFF
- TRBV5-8 CASSIGQGDYGYTF
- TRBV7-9 CASSLVLAGATDTQYF
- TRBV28 CASSSYEQFF
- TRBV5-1 CASSLGLHNEQFF
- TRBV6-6 CASSYYHRDQPQHF